This TCR beta chain was recorded in a study of blood T cell repertoires in COVID-19 (dated by TCRdb to 2020 to 2021). Regarding the complete study: The collaborator samples originated in the United States, Italy and Spain and spanned the acute and convalescent phases of COVID-19. The prospective study material was composed of cDNA or gDNA derived from T cells, B-cell-depleted T cells, or PBMCs. Subjects who had been exposed to COVID-19, were actively infected with it, or had recovered from it provided the deeply sampled blood TCRbeta repertoires that made up the dataset. The repertoires were released in a freely available public database intended as a resource for research on the immune response to SARS-CoV-2. The samples were drawn from two sources: the first 160 participants of the ongoing ImmuneRACE study, and 1,000 to 1,500 subjects contributed by 6 global collaborators. Nearly every sample came with metadata listing a de-identified subject ID, COVID-19 status, age in years and sex. Where available, HLA class I and class II types were taken from metadata supplied by the sample provider and were not determined by assay-based typing. What the research found in general, with its limitations: The quantity of clinical and demographic metadata differed by source and by participant and was supplied without curation.

TCRbeta CDR3 regions were amplified from genomic DNA by means of the immunoSEQ Assay, a bias-controlled multiplex PCR. Per the original workflow: Within the assay, amplification of reference gene primers was used to estimate how many nucleated cells each sample contained. To quantify the absolute abundance of each unique TCRbeta CDR3 rearrangement, sequence reads were collapsed and filtered. For each sample, productive Simpson clonality was calculated as the square root of Simpson's diversity index over productive rearrangements. This immuneACCESS table, as held by TCRdb, lists in-frame sequences with V and J called but not all clones. Of the missing ones, under half trace to an unresolved V gene in checked studies; the others have no known cause. D and trimming come from the DNA, and the V and J calls and clone size come from that table. The sample table shows fewer than 350,000 clones, and roughly 93% are seen once. The ten largest clones capture approximately 2.4% of the sample.

Inclusive of the bounding cysteine and phenylalanine, the CDR3 is 15 residues long. Kept here is only the CDR3 DNA, which spans 45 bases and is read in frame from base 1. V loses 0 bases at its end and J loses 4 bases; junction bases beyond the gene matches: 1. The germline V gene (reference sequence) yields SGHNT for CDR1 and YYREEE for CDR2. For this clone: This clone's antigen is unknown. No qualities accompany the bases; no much larger clone lies one base away.

In the prospective study, participants were roughly 18 to 95 years old, resided in 20 to 30 geographic areas of the United States, and were enrolled through a virtual design. To assign participants to cohorts, the prospective study relied on clinical history that participants themselves reported in a screening survey and a study questionnaire. Each participant in the prospective study had whole blood, serum and a nasopharyngeal or oropharyngeal swab collected by mobile phlebotomists. Prospective study participants could optionally give additional blood draws and questionnaires over an approximately two-month period. Blood samples from the prospective study were shipped frozen or at room temperature prior to DNA extraction.

In this chain, TRBV5-4 is recombined with TRBJ2-2; 9 of the junction bases match TRBD2. Sequencing input: PBMCs or T cells enriched from blood (not recorded which). The receptor comes from a woman aged 40 to 55 with acute COVID-19. The CDR3 region reads CASSLVSGGTGELFF. The sequenced DNA: TGTGCCAGCAGCTTGGTTAGCGGGGGCACCGGGGAGCTGTTTTTT.